This record concerns one T cell receptor beta chain sequence. Seattle-derived patients entered the study during active infection and were followed longitudinally. This entry belongs to a study of blood T cell repertoires in COVID-19. Study-wide context: Donors in the United States, Italy and Spain gave samples during acute or convalescent COVID-19.

The CDR3 length is 17 residues. Germline CDR1 is SGHAT and CDR2 is FQNNGV. Trimming took off 4 bases at V and 0 bases at J, with 16 bases between the two ends. Assay: immunoSEQ multiplex PCR; the TCRdb copy retains only in-frame clones and omits some. The repertoire holds about 180,000 clones, with roughly three quarters as singletons. Sequenced sample: peripheral blood. This TCR derives from a woman of 80 years or more with COVID-19, enrolled during active disease. V gene TRBV11-2 combines with J gene TRBJ1-3; D remains ambiguous. CDR3 protein: CASSSPAAGFSGNTIYF. CDR3 sequence (DNA): TGTGCCAGCAGCTCACCGGCGGCCGGTTTCTCTGGAAACACCATATATTTT.